This T cell receptor beta chain was recovered during a study of T cells in Graves' hyperthyroidism and ophthalmopathy. Study-wide findings and caveats: Clonotypes that were expanded in thyroid above 0.001 mostly appeared in blood too.

At least 3 on the Clinical Activity Score was recorded for ophthalmopathy patients, who also had NOSPECS grade at least 4 and duration under 3 months. On this clonotype itself: Its antigen is unknown.

The source material, RNA transcripts, was used to amplify TCR beta CDR3 regions. HTBI primers were used for first-round RT-PCR of the TCR CDR3. TCRdb itself ran the multiplex PCR reads through MiXCR, one entry per CDR3 protein. The sample has some 350,000 distinct CDR3 sequences; approximately 13% are singletons. Germline CDR1 is LNHNV and CDR2 is YYDKDF (reference sequence). Trimming left V 0 bases short and J 1 base short, with 15 bases between. The CDR3 covers 18 residues. The receptor comes from a woman in her forties with Graves' ophthalmopathy. The sample was blood. The chain is built from TRBV15 and TRBJ2-2; D is possibly TRBD1 (5 bases). The CDR3 region has the DNA TGTGCCACCAGCAGAGAGGGAAACAGGCCCCTGAACACCGGGGAGCTGTTTTTT. This encodes CATSREGNRPLNTGELFF.